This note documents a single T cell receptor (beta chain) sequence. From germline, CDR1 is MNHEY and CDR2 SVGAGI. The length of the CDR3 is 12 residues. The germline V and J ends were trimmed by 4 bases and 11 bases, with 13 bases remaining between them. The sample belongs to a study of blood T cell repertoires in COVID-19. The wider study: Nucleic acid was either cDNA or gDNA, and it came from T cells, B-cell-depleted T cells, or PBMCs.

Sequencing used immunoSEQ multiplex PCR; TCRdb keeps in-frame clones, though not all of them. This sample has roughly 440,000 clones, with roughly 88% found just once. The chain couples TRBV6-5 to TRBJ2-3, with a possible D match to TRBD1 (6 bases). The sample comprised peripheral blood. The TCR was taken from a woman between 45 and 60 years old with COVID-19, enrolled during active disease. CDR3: CASSSPGARQYF. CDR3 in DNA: TGTGCCAGCAGTTCCCCAGGGGCGAGGCAGTATTTT.